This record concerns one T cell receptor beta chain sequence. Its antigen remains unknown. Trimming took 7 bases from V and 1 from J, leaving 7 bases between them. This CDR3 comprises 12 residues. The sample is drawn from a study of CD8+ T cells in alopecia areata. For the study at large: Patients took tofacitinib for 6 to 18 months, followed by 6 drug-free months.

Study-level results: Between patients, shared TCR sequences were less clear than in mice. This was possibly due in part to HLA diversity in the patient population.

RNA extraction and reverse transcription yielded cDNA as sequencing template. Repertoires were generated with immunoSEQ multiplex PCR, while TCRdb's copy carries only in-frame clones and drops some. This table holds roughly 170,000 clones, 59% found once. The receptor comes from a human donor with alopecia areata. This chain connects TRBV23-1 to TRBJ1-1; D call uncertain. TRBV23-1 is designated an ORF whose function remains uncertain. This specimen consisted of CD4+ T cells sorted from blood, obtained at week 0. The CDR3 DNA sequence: TGCGCCAGCAAAAGGCCGAACACTGAAGCTTTCTTT. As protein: CASKRPNTEAFF.